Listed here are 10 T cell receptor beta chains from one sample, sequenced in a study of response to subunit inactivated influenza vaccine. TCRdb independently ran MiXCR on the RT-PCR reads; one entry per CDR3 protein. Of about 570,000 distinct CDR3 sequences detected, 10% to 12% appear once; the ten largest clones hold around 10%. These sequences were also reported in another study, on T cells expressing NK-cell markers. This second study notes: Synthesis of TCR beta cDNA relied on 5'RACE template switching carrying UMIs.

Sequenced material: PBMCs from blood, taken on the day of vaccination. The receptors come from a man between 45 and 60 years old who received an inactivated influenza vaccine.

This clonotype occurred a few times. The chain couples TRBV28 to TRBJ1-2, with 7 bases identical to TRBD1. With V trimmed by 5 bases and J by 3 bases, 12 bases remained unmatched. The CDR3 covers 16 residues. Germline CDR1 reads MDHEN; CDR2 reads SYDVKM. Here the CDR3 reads CASSPIGQAWDYGYTF. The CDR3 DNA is TGTGCCAGCAGTCCGATCGGACAGGCATGGGACTATGGCTACACCTTC.

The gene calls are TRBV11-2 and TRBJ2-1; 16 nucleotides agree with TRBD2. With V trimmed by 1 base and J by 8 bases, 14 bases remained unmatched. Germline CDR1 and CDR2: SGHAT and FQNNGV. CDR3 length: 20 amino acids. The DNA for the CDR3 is TGTGCCAGCAGCTTAGGGGGACTAGCGGGAGGGCCAGTACTTTGGGATGAGCAGTTCTTC. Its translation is CASSLGGLAGGPVLWDEQFF.

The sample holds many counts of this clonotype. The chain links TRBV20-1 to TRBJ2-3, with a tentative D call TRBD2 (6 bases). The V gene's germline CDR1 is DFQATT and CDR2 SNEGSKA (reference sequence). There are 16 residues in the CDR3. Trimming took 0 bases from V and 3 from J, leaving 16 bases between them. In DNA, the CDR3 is TGCAGTGCTAGAGATTGGGCGGGGCCCGGGACAGATACGCAGTATTTT. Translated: CSARDWAGPGTDTQYF.

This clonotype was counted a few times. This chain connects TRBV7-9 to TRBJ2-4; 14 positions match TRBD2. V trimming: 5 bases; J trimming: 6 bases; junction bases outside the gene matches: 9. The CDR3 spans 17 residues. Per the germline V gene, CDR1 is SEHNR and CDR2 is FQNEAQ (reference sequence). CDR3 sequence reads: CASSPRLAGGRGNIQYF. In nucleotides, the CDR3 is TGTGCCAGCAGCCCCCGACTAGCGGGAGGGCGGGGAAACATTCAGTACTTC.

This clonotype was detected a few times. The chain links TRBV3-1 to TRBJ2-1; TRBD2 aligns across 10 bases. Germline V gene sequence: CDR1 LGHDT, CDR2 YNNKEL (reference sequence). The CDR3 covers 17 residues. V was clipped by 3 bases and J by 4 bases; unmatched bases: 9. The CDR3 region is CASSQPRRTSGYNEQFF. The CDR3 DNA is TGTGCCAGCAGCCAGCCCCGCCGGACTAGCGGTTACAATGAGCAGTTCTTC.

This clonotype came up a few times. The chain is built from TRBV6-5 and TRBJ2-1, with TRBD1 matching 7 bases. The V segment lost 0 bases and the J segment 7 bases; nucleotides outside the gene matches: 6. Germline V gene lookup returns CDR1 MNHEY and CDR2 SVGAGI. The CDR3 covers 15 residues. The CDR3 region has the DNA TGTGCCAGCAGTTACTCTCACCCGGGACAGAATGAGCAGTTCTTC. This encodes CASSYSHPGQNEQFF.

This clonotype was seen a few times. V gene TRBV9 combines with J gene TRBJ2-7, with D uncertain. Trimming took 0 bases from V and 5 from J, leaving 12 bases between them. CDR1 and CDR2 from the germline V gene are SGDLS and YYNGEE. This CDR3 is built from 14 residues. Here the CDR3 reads CASSVDPSLDEQYF. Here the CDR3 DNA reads TGTGCCAGCAGCGTAGACCCCTCGTTGGACGAGCAGTACTTC.

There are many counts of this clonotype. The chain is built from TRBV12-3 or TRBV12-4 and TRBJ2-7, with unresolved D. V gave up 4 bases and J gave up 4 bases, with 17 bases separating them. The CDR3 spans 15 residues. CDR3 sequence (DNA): TGTGCCAGCAGTTCCCTTGGCGGCAGAAGATACGAGCAGTACTTC. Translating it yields CASSSLGGRRYEQYF.

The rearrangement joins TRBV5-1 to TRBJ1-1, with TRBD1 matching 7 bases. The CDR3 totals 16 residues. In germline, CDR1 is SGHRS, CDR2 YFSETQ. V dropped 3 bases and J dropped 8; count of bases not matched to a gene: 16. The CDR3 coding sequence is TGCGCCAGCAGCTCGACACTGACAGGGCGATTGAAAGAAGCTTTCTTT. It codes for CASSSTLTGRLKEAFF.

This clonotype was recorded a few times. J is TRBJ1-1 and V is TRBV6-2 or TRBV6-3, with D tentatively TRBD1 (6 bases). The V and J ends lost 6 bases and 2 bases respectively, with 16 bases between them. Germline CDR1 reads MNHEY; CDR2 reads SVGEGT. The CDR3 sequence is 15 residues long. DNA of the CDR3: TGTGCCAGCAGCTTAGACAGGTTGCCAAACACTGAAGCTTTCTTT. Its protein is CASSLDRLPNTEAFF.